These 7 T cell receptor beta chains share one sample of origin, sequenced in a study of blood T cell repertoires in COVID-19. Method: immunoSEQ multiplex PCR; TCRdb's copy keeps in-frame clones and lacks some. Of some 220,000 clones detected, about 83% appear once; the ten largest clones hold 1.3%. The sequenced material came from peripheral blood. These receptors all stem from a woman under 40 with COVID-19, enrolled during active disease.

The V gene is TRBV7-9, the J gene TRBJ1-2; D is unresolved. Looked up from germline, CDR1 is SEHNR and CDR2 is FQNEAQ (reference sequence). Trimming shortened V by 2 bases and J by 5 bases, and 12 bases separated the two germline ends. The length of the CDR3 is 14 residues. The CDR3 loop is CASSLLGRLYGYTF. DNA of the CDR3: TGTGCCAGCAGCTTATTAGGCAGACTTTATGGCTACACCTTC.

The V and J genes are TRBV28 and TRBJ1-5, with 9 bases lining up with TRBD1. Germline values: CDR1 MDHEN, CDR2 SYDVKM. This CDR3 spans 15 amino acids. The V and J ends lost 7 bases and 6 bases, in that order; junction bases with no gene match: 10. CDR3 DNA sequence: TGTGCCAGCATTGGGGGAACAGGGGGCGTTCAGCCCCAGCATTTT. Protein sequence: CASIGGTGGVQPQHF.

The chain recombines TRBV11-2 with TRBJ2-7; D might be TRBD2 (6 bases). Germline loops: CDR1 SGHAT, CDR2 FQNNGV. CDR3 length: 15 residues. The ends were cut back, 0 bases at V and 3 bases at J, with 12 bases in the middle. This chain's CDR3 is CASSLEVGGHYEQYF. CDR3 sequence (DNA): TGTGCCAGCAGCTTAGAGGTGGGAGGCCACTACGAGCAGTACTTC.

The V and J genes are TRBV5-4 and TRBJ2-2, with D possibly matching TRBD1 (5 bases). The V gene lost 0 bases and the J gene lost 0 bases, with 9 bases spanning the gap. Germline values: CDR1 SGHNT, CDR2 YYREEE (reference sequence). The CDR3 totals 16 residues. Here the CDR3 DNA reads TGTGCCAGCAGCTTGGGGGCAGGGCCGAACACCGGGGAGCTGTTTTTT. It is translated as CASSLGAGPNTGELFF.

This rearrangement joins TRBV10-3 to TRBJ1-2; D not resolved. Germline loops: CDR1 ENHRY, CDR2 SYGVKD. With 3 bases removed from V and 0 bases from J, the gap between germline ends came to 11 bases. The length of the CDR3 is 15 residues. The CDR3 is CAISDGEYSNYGYTF. As DNA, the CDR3 is TGTGCCATCAGTGATGGAGAATATTCTAACTATGGCTACACCTTC.

The chain couples TRBV28 to TRBJ2-1; D is possibly TRBD2 (7 bases). The V end lost 2 bases, the J end lost 3 bases, and 11 bases lay between the germline ends. Germline V CDR1 and CDR2: MDHEN, SYDVKM. This CDR3 comprises 15 residues. In DNA form, the CDR3 reads TGTGCCAGCAGTTTAAAGCGGGACATCTACAATGAGCAGTTCTTC. Amino acid sequence: CASSLKRDIYNEQFF.

The CDR3 nucleotides read TGTGCCAGCAGCTCTAGCGGGAGTTTACAAGAGACCCAGTACTTC. As protein: CASSSSGSLQETQYF. The chain is built from TRBV7-7 and TRBJ2-5; 10 bases map to TRBD2. CDR1 is SSHAT, CDR2 FNYEAQ, per germline (reference sequence). This CDR3 is 15 amino acids long. The V and J ends lost 4 bases and 2 bases, in that order; junction bases with no gene match: 4.